These 20 T cell receptor beta chains came from one sample sequenced in a study of OX40 agonist ivuxolimab in advanced cancers. Repertoires were generated with immunoSEQ multiplex PCR, while TCRdb's copy carries only in-frame clones and drops some. Among approximately 120,000 clones listed, 85% to 95% were seen once. The source material was CD4+ or CD8+ T cells sorted from blood, sampled in a trial of the OX40 agonist ivuxolimab. The origin of the receptors is an adult with an advanced solid tumor such as melanoma, head and neck, liver or kidney cancer.

The CDR3 DNA follows: TGTGCCAGCAGTGAAGACCCCGCGAACACCGGGGAGCTGTTTTTT. Its translation is CASSEDPANTGELFF. The chain is built from TRBV6-4 and TRBJ2-2; D gene unclear. Germline V gives CDR1 MRHNA, CDR2 SNTAGT. The CDR3 runs 15 residues. Trimming left V 3 bases short and J 0 bases short, with 8 bases between.

Concerning this clone: This sample also contains other DNA sequences that code for the same CDR3. The chain joins TRBV18 to TRBJ1-1, with D perhaps TRBD1 (6 bases). The CDR3 is made up of 13 amino acids. With 4 bases removed from V and 1 base from J, the gap between germline ends came to 7 bases. Germline loops: CDR1 KGHSH, CDR2 LQKENI. The CDR3 loop reads CASSQGGNTEAFF. The CDR3 region has the DNA TGTGCCAGCTCACAGGGGGGGAACACTGAAGCTTTCTTT.

This chain links TRBV7-2 with TRBJ1-1; no definite D call. Germline CDR1 and CDR2: SGHTA and FQGNSA. This CDR3 has 14 amino acids. Deletions cut 0 bases from V and 4 bases from J, with 9 bases between. The CDR3 DNA follows: TGTGCCAGCAGCTTAGCGGCAAGGATCACTGAAGCTTTCTTT. Translated: CASSLAARITEAFF.

The rearrangement uses TRBV19 and TRBJ1-5; D unresolved. CDR3 size: 13 residues. The germline V gene has CDR1 LNHDA and CDR2 SQIVND (reference sequence). V shed 5 bases and J shed 4 bases, with 9 bases lying between them. The CDR3 DNA sequence: TGTGCCAGTAGTTGGGCCCGTAATCAGCCCCAGCATTTT. Residues: CASSWARNQPQHF.

The rearrangement links TRBV27 to TRBJ2-7; D is ambiguous. CDR3 length equals 18 residues. In germline, CDR1 is MNHEY, CDR2 SMNVEV (reference sequence). Trimming cost V 3 bases and J 2 bases, with 23 bases left between them. The CDR3 here is CASSFEWPGSQTPYEQYF. Here the CDR3 DNA reads TGTGCCAGCAGTTTCGAGTGGCCGGGCAGCCAGACTCCCTACGAGCAGTACTTC.

The rearrangement uses TRBV29-1 and TRBJ1-1, with D maybe TRBD1 (5 bases). CDR1 SQVTM and CDR2 ANQGSEA come from the germline V gene. Trimming left V 7 bases short and J 0 bases short, with 15 bases between. The CDR3 runs to 14 residues. CDR3 coding DNA: TGCAGCGGACTAGGAGACAGCTTGAACACTGAAGCTTTCTTT. It translates to CSGLGDSLNTEAFF.

V gene TRBV19 combines with J gene TRBJ1-2; D call uncertain. Per the germline V gene, CDR1 is LNHDA and CDR2 is SQIVND (reference sequence). The CDR3 is 15 residues long. Trimming took 1 base from V and 0 from J, leaving 9 bases between them. The CDR3 DNA follows: TGTGCCAGTAGTATAGCTCAGCCTACTAACTATGGCTACACCTTC. As protein: CASSIAQPTNYGYTF.

V is TRBV29-1 and J is TRBJ1-4; D perhaps matches TRBD1 (5 bases). CDR1 is SQVTM, CDR2 ANQGSEA, per germline. Deletions cut 6 bases from V and 5 bases from J, with 13 bases between. The CDR3 covers 13 residues. The CDR3 DNA reads as TGCAGCGTCGCCGGGACTAGGAATGAAAAACTGTTTTTT. Its translation: CSVAGTRNEKLFF. The full variable domain, in which reference TRBV29-1 and TRBJ1-4 provide the parts outside the CDR3, is SAVISQKPSRDICQRGTSLTIQCQVDSQVTMMFWYRQQPGQSLTLIATANQGSEATYESGFVIDKFPISRPNLTFSTLTVSNMSPEDSSIYLCSVAGTRNEKLFFGSGTQLSVL.

V is TRBV11-3 and J is TRBJ2-3, with D possibly matching TRBD1 (6 bases). V was pared by 2 bases and J by 3 bases, with 12 bases between. This CDR3 contains 15 residues. From germline, CDR1 is SGHNT and CDR2 YENEEA. CDR3 DNA sequence: TGTGCCAGCAGCTTAATTTGGACAGAGACAGATACGCAGTATTTT. Its protein is CASSLIWTETDTQYF.

V usage is TRBV6-6 and J usage is TRBJ1-3; D is unclear. The V and J ends lost 6 bases and 4 bases respectively, with 13 bases between them. This CDR3 spans 14 amino acids. Germline V gives CDR1 MNHNY, CDR2 SVGAGI (reference sequence). DNA for the CDR3: TGTGCCAGCAGCGACACCGGGAGGGGAAACACCATATATTTT. It specifies CASSDTGRGNTIYF.

V gene TRBV5-8 combines with J gene TRBJ2-1, with TRBD2 matching 7 bases. Trimming removed 2 bases from V and 0 bases from J; junction bases left unmatched: 2. Germline-derived CDR1 and CDR2 are SGHTS and YDEGEE. The CDR3 runs to 15 residues. The CDR3 DNA sequence: TGTGCCAGCAGCTTAGCGGGGAGCTCCTACAATGAGCAGTTCTTC. Translating gives CASSLAGSSYNEQFF.

This rearrangement joins TRBV25-1 to TRBJ1-4; 9 bases map to TRBD1. Trimming cost V 6 bases and J 6 bases; bases outside gene matches: 11. The CDR3 is made up of 16 amino acids. Per germline, CDR1 MGHDK and CDR2 SYGVNS. CDR3: CASSQSKGTGYEKLFF. The DNA of the CDR3 is TGTGCCAGCAGCCAATCAAAAGGGACAGGGTATGAAAAACTGTTTTTT.

The chain couples TRBV7-9 to TRBJ2-5, with 8 bases fitting TRBD1. TRBJ2-7 explains the end of the DNA better; the J call may be wrong. The CDR3 sequence is 15 residues long. From germline, CDR1 is SEHNR and CDR2 FQNEAQ (reference sequence). The CDR3 DNA is TGTGCCAGCAGCTTGACCGGGACAGGTTCATACGAGCAGTACTTC. Translation gives CASSLTGTGSYEQYF.

The rearrangement uses TRBV9 and TRBJ2-7; the match to TRBD1 covers 7 bases. With V trimmed by 8 bases and J by 3 bases, 11 bases remained unmatched. The length of the CDR3 is 14 residues. Germline CDR1 SGDLS, CDR2 YYNGEE. The CDR3 loop is CASSNRGDLYEQYF. CDR3 coding DNA: TGTGCCAGTAGTAACAGGGGAGATCTCTACGAGCAGTACTTC.

The chain has TRBV19 and TRBJ2-7; 7 bases fit TRBD2. This CDR3 region has 17 residues. CDR1 is LNHDA and CDR2 is SQIVND in the germline V gene (reference sequence). J lost 0 bases, V lost 1 base, and 9 bases had no gene match. CDR3 in amino acids: CASSIVASGPSSYEQYF. The CDR3 nucleotides read TGTGCCAGTAGTATAGTCGCTAGCGGCCCCAGCTCCTACGAGCAGTACTTC. The variable domain in full, completed from reference TRBV19 and TRBJ2-7, reads DGGITQSPKYLFRKEGQNVTLSCEQNLNHDAMYWYRQDPGQGLRLIYYSQIVNDFQKGDIAEGYSVSREKKESFPLTVTSAQKNPTAFYLCASSIVASGPSSYEQYFGPGTRLTVT.

A few counts support this clone. This chain connects TRBV11-2 to TRBJ1-1; TRBD1 matches 8 bases. V trimming: 1 base; J trimming: 8 bases; junction bases outside the gene matches: 3. CDR1 and CDR2 (germline): SGHAT, FQNNGV. CDR3 size: 13 residues. Here the CDR3 reads CASSLGQGAEAFF. DNA for the CDR3: TGTGCCAGCAGCTTAGGCCAGGGGGCAGAAGCTTTCTTT.

The chain carries TRBV15 and TRBJ2-3; 11 bases map to TRBD2. CDR3 size: 16 residues. Germline CDR1 is LNHNV and CDR2 is YYDKDF (reference sequence). J gave up 1 base and V 1 base, and 1 base lay outside the gene matches. The DNA for the CDR3 is TGTGCCACCAGCAGAGCACTAGCGGGAGGCACAGATACGCAGTATTTT. This translates into CATSRALAGGTDTQYF.

The V gene is TRBV28, the J gene TRBJ1-2, with D possibly TRBD1 on 5 matching bases. Germline CDR1 and CDR2: MDHEN and SYDVKM. The CDR3 length is 14 residues. The germline V and J ends were trimmed by 5 bases and 5 bases, with 15 bases remaining between them. The CDR3 DNA is TGTGCCAGCAGTCCCGGGACGGCACCGTATGGCTACACCTTC. It translates to CASSPGTAPYGYTF.

In this sample, this clone turned up once. The chain couples TRBV5-1 to TRBJ2-7, with D perhaps assigned TRBD1 or TRBD2 (5 bases each). Trimming pared 0 bases from V and 5 bases from J, leaving 9 bases between. Germline V CDR1 and CDR2: SGHRS, YFSETQ. This CDR3 spans 13 amino acids. The CDR3 nucleotides are TGCGCCAGCAGCTTGGGGGGGATCGACGAGCAGTACTTC. It is translated as CASSLGGIDEQYF. Drawing the rest from reference TRBV5-1 and TRBJ2-7, the complete variable domain is KAGVTQTPRYLIKTRGQQVTLSCSPISGHRSVSWYQQTPGQGLQFLFEYFSETQRNKGNFPGRFSGRQFSNSRSEMNVSTLELGDSALYLCASSLGGIDEQYFGPGTRLTVT.

This rearrangement joins TRBV6-5 to TRBJ1-1, with a possible D match to TRBD1 (6 bases). This CDR3 has 13 residues. The germline gives CDR1 MNHEY, CDR2 SVGAGI. The V end lost 1 base, the J end lost 8 bases, and 11 bases lay between the germline ends. CDR3 sequence: CASSYYRAGEAFF. CDR3 nucleotides: TGTGCCAGCAGTTACTACAGGGCTGGAGAAGCTTTCTTT.